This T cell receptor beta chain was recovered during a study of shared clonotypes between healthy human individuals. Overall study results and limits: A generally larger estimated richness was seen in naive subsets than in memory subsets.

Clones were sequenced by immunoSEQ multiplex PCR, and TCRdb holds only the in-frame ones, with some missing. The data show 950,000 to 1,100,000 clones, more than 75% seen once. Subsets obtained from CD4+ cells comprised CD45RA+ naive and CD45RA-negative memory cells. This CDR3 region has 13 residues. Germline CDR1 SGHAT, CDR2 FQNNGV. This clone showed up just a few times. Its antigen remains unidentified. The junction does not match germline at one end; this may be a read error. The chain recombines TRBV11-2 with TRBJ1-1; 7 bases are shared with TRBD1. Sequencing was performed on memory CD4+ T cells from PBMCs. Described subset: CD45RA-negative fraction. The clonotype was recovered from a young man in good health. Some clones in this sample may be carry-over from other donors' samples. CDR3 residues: CASTLLGTALFFF. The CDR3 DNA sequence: TGTGCCAGCACCTTACTCGGGACAGCCTTGTTCTTCTTT.